Presented here are 30 T cell receptor beta chains from one specimen sequenced in a study of CD8+ T cells in alopecia areata. As the sequencing template, cDNA was produced by extracting RNA and reverse transcribing it. Sequencing used immunoSEQ multiplex PCR; TCRdb keeps in-frame clones, though not all of them. The table includes about 99,000 clones, about 60% detected once. Input material: CD4+ T cells sorted from blood. These receptors came from a human donor in good health.

The chain has TRBV30 and TRBJ2-7, with D possibly matching TRBD1 (6 bases). The CDR3 is 12 residues long. V lost 3 bases and J 4 bases, leaving 10 bases between the germline ends. The germline CDR1 and CDR2 sequences are GTSNPN and SVGIG (reference sequence). CDR3 in amino acids: CAWRDSPYEQYF. For the CDR3, the DNA is TGTGCCTGGAGGGACAGTCCATACGAGCAGTACTTC.

In its sample, this clone was seen many times. The chain employs TRBV10-3 and TRBJ2-6; 7 bases are a match to TRBD1. Germline V CDR1 and CDR2: ENHRY, SYGVKD. V lost 6 bases and J lost 1; bases outside the gene matches: 3. The CDR3 is 15 amino acids. CDR3 DNA sequence: TGTGCCATCAGCACAGGGGTATCTGGGGCCAACGTCCTGACTTTC. As protein: CAISTGVSGANVLTF.

This clone was recorded a few times. This CDR3 is CASSGRRQGRNEKLFF. CDR3 DNA sequence: TGTGCCAGCAGTGGGCGGCGACAGGGCCGCAATGAAAAACTGTTTTTT. V and J are TRBV5-6 and TRBJ1-4; 7 nucleotides match TRBD1. This CDR3 contains 16 residues. V lost 5 bases to trimming and J lost 5 bases; unmatched junction nucleotides: 12. The germline CDR1 and CDR2 sequences are SGHDT and YYEEEE.

The CDR3 DNA sequence: TGCGCCAGCAGCTTGGCCGGGGTTGGAGAGACCCAGTACTTC. Protein: CASSLAGVGETQYF. The V gene is TRBV5-1, the J gene TRBJ2-5; possibly TRBD2 for D (5 bases). CDR1 is SGHRS and CDR2 is YFSETQ in the germline V gene. The V gene lost 0 bases and the J gene lost 4 bases, with 10 bases spanning the gap. The CDR3 extends over 14 amino acids. Complete variable domain (other parts from reference TRBV5-1 and TRBJ2-5): KAGVTQTPRYLIKTRGQQVTLSCSPISGHRSVSWYQQTPGQGLQFLFEYFSETQRNKGNFPGRFSGRQFSNSRSEMNVSTLELGDSALYLCASSLAGVGETQYFGPGTRLLVL.

The chain recombines TRBV30 with TRBJ1-4; tentative D call: TRBD1 (5 bases). Per germline, CDR1 GTSNPN and CDR2 SVGIG (reference sequence). The CDR3 spans 13 residues. V was shortened by 5 bases and J by 1 base, with 8 bases between the two germline ends. CDR3 region: CAWPQGTNEKLFF. CDR3 nucleotides: TGTGCCTGGCCCCAGGGAACTAATGAAAAACTGTTTTTT.

The chain has TRBV7-2 and TRBJ2-5, with TRBD2 identical over 9 bases. This CDR3 is 15 amino acids long. Germline CDR1 and CDR2: SGHTA and FQGNSA. J gave up 5 bases and V 6 bases, and 10 bases lay outside the gene matches. The CDR3 sequence: CASSQRGASGETQYF. The CDR3 region has the DNA TGTGCCAGCAGTCAGCGGGGGGCCTCCGGGGAGACCCAGTACTTC. Full variable domain (outside the CDR3, taken from reference TRBV7-2 and TRBJ2-5): GAGVSQSPSNKVTEKGKDVELRCDPISGHTALYWYRQSLGQGLEFLIYFQGNSAPDKSGLPSDRFSAERTGGSVSTLTIQRTQQEDSAVYLCASSQRGASGETQYFGPGTRLLVL.

J is TRBJ2-5 and V is TRBV20-1; D unresolved. Trimming took off 3 bases at V and 2 bases at J, with 4 bases between the two ends. The CDR3 sequence is 11 residues long. Germline assignment: CDR1 DFQATT and CDR2 SNEGSKA (reference sequence). The CDR3 loop is CSASSQETQYF. The DNA for the CDR3 is TGCAGTGCTAGTAGTCAAGAGACCCAGTACTTC.

In its sample, this clone is large. The chain links TRBV5-1 to TRBJ1-1, with 11 bases aligning to TRBD1. This CDR3 is 15 amino acids long. Germline values: CDR1 SGHRS, CDR2 YFSETQ. With 2 bases clipped from V and 5 bases from J, the junction kept 5 bases outside the gene matches. CDR3 coding DNA: TGCGCCAGCAGCTTCTTCGGGACAGGGGGGACTGAAGCTTTCTTT. The encoded protein is CASSFFGTGGTEAFF.

The chain has TRBV5-4 and TRBJ2-7, with D possibly being TRBD2 (6 bases). The CDR3 totals 17 residues. The germline V and J ends were trimmed by 0 bases and 0 bases, with 16 bases remaining between them. Germline CDR1 is SGHNT and CDR2 is YYREEE (reference sequence). The chain's CDR3 is CASSLVLGGPTSYEQYF. The CDR3 DNA reads TGTGCCAGCAGCTTGGTACTGGGGGGACCAACCTCCTACGAGCAGTACTTC.

The chain employs TRBV19 and TRBJ1-5; 7 nucleotides line up with TRBD1. The V segment lost 3 bases and the J segment 0 bases; nucleotides outside the gene matches: 8. The CDR3 sequence is 17 residues long. The V gene's germline CDR1 is LNHDA and CDR2 SQIVND (reference sequence). The CDR3 sequence: CASSIYAGGSSNQPQHF. CDR3 nucleotide sequence: TGTGCCAGTAGTATTTATGCAGGGGGTAGTAGCAATCAGCCCCAGCATTTT.

Remarks on this clone: Other DNA sequences from this sample encode an identical CDR3 as well. This rearrangement joins TRBV29-1 to TRBJ1-1, with TRBD1 identical over 8 bases. The germline V gene encodes CDR1 SQVTM and CDR2 ANQGSEA. This CDR3 spans 13 amino acids. J gave up 5 bases and V 3 bases, and 5 bases lay outside the gene matches. The CDR3 loop reads CSVDRGLGTEAFF. CDR3 nucleotide sequence: TGCAGCGTTGACAGGGGGCTAGGGACTGAAGCTTTCTTT. The variable domain in full, with the rest retrieved from reference TRBV29-1 and TRBJ1-1, is SAVISQKPSRDICQRGTSLTIQCQVDSQVTMMFWYRQQPGQSLTLIATANQGSEATYESGFVIDKFPISRPNLTFSTLTVSNMSPEDSSIYLCSVDRGLGTEAFFGQGTRLTVV.

The gene calls are TRBV25-1 and TRBJ1-1; D possibly corresponds to TRBD1 (5 bases). CDR3 length equals 15 residues. Germline values: CDR1 MGHDK, CDR2 SYGVNS. V lost 4 bases, J lost 4 bases, and 16 bases lay in between. CDR3 nucleotides: TGTGCCAGCAGTGGTAGGGCCCTTGGGGGCACTGAAGCTTTCTTT. Amino acid sequence: CASSGRALGGTEAFF.

The chain combines TRBV7-9 with TRBJ1-2; D call uncertain. Trimming took 5 bases from V and 6 from J, leaving 10 bases between them. The CDR3 extends over 12 amino acids. Germline V CDR1 and CDR2: SEHNR, FQNEAQ (reference sequence). The CDR3 is CASSRGPNGYTF. CDR3 bases: TGTGCCAGCAGCAGAGGACCCAATGGCTACACCTTC.

The chain recombines TRBV6-5 with TRBJ1-5; 8 bases fit TRBD1. The CDR3 totals 12 residues. The J segment lost 6 bases and the V segment lost 10 bases, leaving 5 bases of the junction unmatched. Germline V lookup: CDR1 MNHEY, CDR2 SVGAGI. DNA for the CDR3: TGTGCCATCCAGGGGGCCCGTCAGCCCCAGCATTTT. Translated: CAIQGARQPQHF.

This clone was detected only a few times. The chain links TRBV7-9 to TRBJ1-4; no firm D call. Germline assignment: CDR1 SEHNR and CDR2 FQNEAQ (reference sequence). CDR3 length: 15 residues. V lost 3 bases and J lost 0, with 8 bases in between. In DNA form, the CDR3 reads TGTGCCAGCAGCTTCGAGGCGGCAACTAATGAAAAACTGTTTTTT. Translation: CASSFEAATNEKLFF.

The V call is TRBV5-1, the J call TRBJ2-5; 8 bases line up with TRBD2. V dropped 2 bases and J dropped 3; count of bases not matched to a gene: 9. CDR1 is SGHRS, CDR2 YFSETQ, per germline. CDR3 length: 16 amino acids. CDR3 region: CASSLAGRGAEETQYF. CDR3 nucleotides: TGCGCCAGCAGCTTAGCTGGGCGGGGGGCTGAAGAGACCCAGTACTTC.

This clone has only a few counts. Other DNA variants within this sample encode the same CDR3. V is TRBV5-1 and J is TRBJ2-5; a weak D match, TRBD1 (5 bases). Trimming shortened V by 0 bases and J by 1 base, and 7 bases separated the two germline ends. The CDR3 is 14 residues long. CDR1 SGHRS and CDR2 YFSETQ come from the germline V gene. The CDR3 spells CASSLGQIQETQYF. The CDR3 DNA is TGCGCCAGCAGCTTGGGACAGATCCAAGAGACCCAGTACTTC.

This clone was counted a few times. J is TRBJ1-5 and V is TRBV4-2, with 7 bases matching TRBD1. The length of the CDR3 is 17 residues. Germline CDR1 reads LGHNA; CDR2 reads YNFKEQ. V was clipped by 1 base and J by 0 bases; unmatched bases: 6. CDR3 protein: CASSQVGDRDSNQPQHF. As DNA, the CDR3 is TGTGCCAGCAGCCAAGTCGGAGACAGGGATAGCAATCAGCCCCAGCATTTT.

V and J are TRBV4-1 and TRBJ2-3, with 9 bases identical to TRBD2. Germline V lookup: CDR1 MGHRA, CDR2 YSYEKL. V dropped 1 base and J dropped 1; count of bases not matched to a gene: 3. The CDR3 has 16 amino acids. CDR3 coding DNA: TGCGCCAGCAGCCAAGTGTCTAGCGGGGGCACAGATACGCAGTATTTT. Its protein product is CASSQVSSGGTDTQYF.

For the CDR3, the DNA is TGTGCCAGCACCGGCGCAGGAATTGGGTATGGCTACACCTTC. Translation gives CASTGAGIGYGYTF. The chain carries TRBV9 and TRBJ1-2, with D uncertain. The germline V gene encodes CDR1 SGDLS and CDR2 YYNGEE. The ends were cut back, 6 bases at V and 5 bases at J, with 17 bases in the middle. The CDR3 is made up of 14 amino acids.

This clone occurred a few times. V gene TRBV10-3 combines with J gene TRBJ2-1, with 12 bases that match TRBD2. J gave up 7 bases and V 4 bases, and 8 bases lay outside the gene matches. In germline, CDR1 is ENHRY, CDR2 SYGVKD. This CDR3 has 16 amino acids. The CDR3 nucleotides are TGTGCCATCAGTGCGTCGCTAGCGGGGGGGGAGAATGAGCAGTTCTTC. It encodes CAISASLAGGENEQFF.

This clone was seen a few times. The chain uses TRBV7-2 and TRBJ2-5; D might be TRBD1 (6 bases). Germline CDR1 SGHTA, CDR2 FQGNSA. Trimming removed 1 base at V and 2 bases at J, with 11 bases between. This CDR3 region has 15 residues. In DNA form, the CDR3 reads TGTGCCAGCAGCTTAGGAGGGGGATCTCAAGAGACCCAGTACTTC. Translating gives CASSLGGGSQETQYF.

V usage is TRBV4-2 and J usage is TRBJ2-6; D is possibly TRBD1 (6 bases). CDR3 size: 17 residues. Between the trimmed V and J ends, which lost 0 bases and 0 bases, there was a span of 9 bases. The germline gives CDR1 LGHNA, CDR2 YNFKEQ. This CDR3 reads CASSQEWTDSGANVLTF. CDR3 bases: TGTGCCAGCAGCCAAGAGTGGACAGACTCTGGGGCCAACGTCCTGACTTTC.

V gene TRBV6-5 combines with J gene TRBJ1-4; D is unresolved. CDR3 length equals 13 residues. V lost 11 bases and J lost 5, with 15 bases in between. The germline gives CDR1 MNHEY, CDR2 SVGAGI. The CDR3 spells CAARQASNEKLFF. CDR3 DNA: TGTGCCGCCAGGCAGGCCTCAAATGAAAAACTGTTTTTT.

V is TRBV5-1 and J is TRBJ2-2, with D possibly being TRBD2 (7 bases). V lost 0 bases to trimming and J lost 0 bases, with 15 bases between them. From germline, CDR1 is SGHRS and CDR2 YFSETQ. The CDR3 sequence is 18 residues long. CDR3 DNA: TGCGCCAGCAGCTTGGAGGCGGCGGGGGCAACGAACACCGGGGAGCTGTTTTTT. This translates into CASSLEAAGATNTGELFF.

The CDR3 region is CASSLPGQGAYEQYF. The CDR3 nucleotides read TGTGCCAGCAGTTTACCAGGGCAAGGGGCCTACGAGCAGTACTTC. This chain links TRBV6-1 with TRBJ2-7; D perhaps matches TRBD1 (5 bases). This CDR3 contains 15 residues. V shed 5 bases and J shed 2 bases, with 16 bases lying between them. Germline-derived CDR1 and CDR2 are MNHNS and SASEGT.

The chain uses TRBV29-1 and TRBJ1-2; 7 bases map to TRBD1. Germline assignment: CDR1 SQVTM and CDR2 ANQGSEA. The J segment lost 4 bases and the V segment lost 7 bases, leaving 9 bases of the junction unmatched. The CDR3 has 13 residues. CDR3 residues: CSARDSVSYGYTF. The CDR3 DNA reads TGCAGCGCTCGGGACAGCGTAAGCTATGGCTACACCTTC. The whole variable domain, filled in from reference TRBV29-1 and TRBJ1-2, reads SAVISQKPSRDICQRGTSLTIQCQVDSQVTMMFWYRQQPGQSLTLIATANQGSEATYESGFVIDKFPISRPNLTFSTLTVSNMSPEDSSIYLCSARDSVSYGYTFGSGTRLTVV.

The chain is built from TRBV7-2 and TRBJ2-1; D might be TRBD1 (5 bases). The CDR3 runs 16 residues. Germline values: CDR1 SGHTA, CDR2 FQGNSA. Trimming took off 6 bases at V and 9 bases at J, with 24 bases between the two ends. This CDR3 is CASSSGLSGRAGEQFF. In DNA form, the CDR3 reads TGTGCCAGCAGTTCAGGGCTATCTGGCCGGGCTGGTGAGCAGTTCTTC.

The V and J genes are TRBV7-3 and TRBJ1-2, with D possibly TRBD1 on 5 matching bases. The germline V and J ends were trimmed by 1 base and 7 bases, with 16 bases remaining between them. CDR3 size: 15 residues. Germline CDR1 and CDR2: SGHTA and FQGTGA. CDR3 amino acids: CASSLNPGGSGGYTF. The CDR3 DNA reads TGTGCCAGCAGCTTAAATCCCGGGGGTTCGGGTGGCTACACCTTC.

The chain combines TRBV29-1 with TRBJ1-5; maybe TRBD1 (5 bases). V dropped 3 bases and J dropped 4 bases, with 19 bases sitting between them. The CDR3 is made up of 16 amino acids. Germline CDR1 and CDR2: SQVTM and ANQGSEA. The CDR3 reads CSVEGQVDLSNQPQHF. The CDR3 bases are TGCAGCGTTGAGGGGCAGGTGGATCTTTCTAATCAGCCCCAGCATTTT.